Listed here are 13 T cell receptor beta chains from one sample, sequenced in a study of blood T cell repertoires in COVID-19. This table comes from immunoSEQ multiplex PCR, and its TCRdb copy is limited to in-frame clones, with some not included. The sample records 35,000 to 50,000 clones, almost 90% being singletons. Sequencing used peripheral blood. Every receptor here comes from a man aged 50-59 years with active COVID-19.

The chain uses TRBV19 and TRBJ1-2, with TRBD1 as a possible D gene (6 bases). This CDR3 is 13 amino acids long. Germline-derived CDR1 and CDR2 are LNHDA and SQIVND (reference sequence). The V end was cut by 6 bases, the J end by 6 bases, with 14 bases between. CDR3 coding DNA: TGTGCCAGTAGGATCAGGGGTTTGGATGGCTACACCTTC. Translating gives CASRIRGLDGYTF.

This clone was counted a single time. The V and J genes are TRBV25-1 and TRBJ2-3; D is possibly TRBD1 (6 bases). The CDR3 covers 14 residues. Germline lookup yields CDR1 MGHDK and CDR2 SYGVNS. Trimming took 8 bases from V and 5 from J, leaving 17 bases between them. CDR3 sequence reads: CASEGPPGVDTQYF. The DNA of the CDR3 is TGTGCCAGCGAGGGCCCCCCAGGGGTAGATACGCAGTATTTT.

The chain recombines TRBV5-4 with TRBJ2-5; no definite D call. The CDR3 totals 14 residues. V shed 1 base and J shed 1 base, with 8 bases lying between them. The germline V gene encodes CDR1 SGHNT and CDR2 YYREEE (reference sequence). This chain's CDR3 is CASSLSTTQETQYF. CDR3 nucleotide sequence: TGTGCCAGCAGCTTGAGTACTACCCAAGAGACCCAGTACTTC.

This rearrangement joins TRBV3-1 (or the pseudogene TRBV3-2) to TRBJ1-6, with D possibly matching TRBD1 (6 bases). The CDR3 has 15 amino acids. Trimming left V 4 bases short and J 6 bases short, with 13 bases between. Germline CDR1 reads LGHDT; CDR2 reads YNNKEL (reference sequence). The CDR3 protein is CASSRGSTGNSPLHF. The DNA of the CDR3 is TGTGCCAGCAGCCGAGGATCGACAGGTAATTCACCCCTCCACTTT.

In this sample, this clone turned up once. J is TRBJ2-3 and V is TRBV5-4; 9 bases are a match to TRBD2. Germline V gene lookup returns CDR1 SGHNT and CDR2 YYREEE (reference sequence). After removal of 4 bases from V and 7 bases from J, the junction contained 7 bases not matched to a gene. The CDR3 extends over 14 amino acids. The CDR3 loop reads CASSHGTSLHTQYF. DNA for the CDR3: TGTGCCAGCAGCCACGGGACTAGCTTGCATACGCAGTATTTT.

The V call is TRBV4-3, the J call TRBJ2-3; possibly TRBD2 for D (5 bases). Germline CDR1 LGHNA, CDR2 YSLEER. Trimming left V 1 base short and J 5 bases short, with 16 bases between. The CDR3 consists of 16 residues. CDR3 sequence reads: CASSQVGSGFGDTQYF. The CDR3, as DNA: TGCGCCAGCAGCCAAGTCGGTTCGGGGTTTGGAGATACGCAGTATTTT.

The chain recombines TRBV6-2 or TRBV6-3 with TRBJ1-6; 7 nucleotides line up with TRBD1. Trimming removed 0 bases from V and 11 bases from J; junction bases left unmatched: 10. The CDR3 has 16 amino acids. The V gene's germline CDR1 is MNHEY and CDR2 SVGEGT. The CDR3 DNA reads TGTGCCAGCAGTTACTCGAATAAGGGGGCAGGGACACCCCTCCACTTT. Translating gives CASSYSNKGAGTPLHF.

This clone showed up just once. The genes are TRBV5-1 and TRBJ1-6; 7 nucleotides line up with TRBD1. The length of the CDR3 is 15 residues. V was pared by 0 bases and J by 7 bases, with 4 bases of the junction left unmatched. Looked up from germline, CDR1 is SGHRS and CDR2 is YFSETQ. The CDR3 reads CASSLDGRGNSPLHF. The CDR3 DNA reads as TGCGCCAGCAGCTTGGATGGCAGGGGGAATTCACCCCTCCACTTT. Full variable domain (rest looked up from reference TRBV5-1 and TRBJ1-6): KAGVTQTPRYLIKTRGQQVTLSCSPISGHRSVSWYQQTPGQGLQFLFEYFSETQRNKGNFPGRFSGRQFSNSRSEMNVSTLELGDSALYLCASSLDGRGNSPLHFGNGTRLTVT.

V usage is TRBV9 and J usage is TRBJ2-5, with 8 bases lining up with TRBD2. Germline values: CDR1 SGDLS, CDR2 YYNGEE. V shed 3 bases and J 3 bases; nucleotides not matched to a gene: 7. The CDR3 is 15 amino acids. This CDR3 reads CASSANPGGEETQYF. The CDR3 nucleotides read TGTGCCAGCAGCGCCAATCCCGGGGGGGAAGAGACCCAGTACTTC. The whole variable domain, filled in from reference TRBV9 and TRBJ2-5, reads DSGVTQTPKHLITATGQRVTLRCSPRSGDLSVYWYQQSLDQGLQFLIQYYNGEERAKGNILERFSAQQFPDLHSELNLSSLELGDSALYFCASSANPGGEETQYFGPGTRLLVL.

The chain recombines TRBV9 with TRBJ2-2, with D unclear. Trimming stripped 2 bases from V and 1 base from J, with 6 bases between. This CDR3 is built from 14 residues. Germline CDR1 SGDLS, CDR2 YYNGEE. The CDR3 loop reads CASSVTQNTGELFF. In nucleotides, the CDR3 is TGTGCCAGCAGCGTGACTCAGAACACCGGGGAGCTGTTTTTT. Using reference TRBV9 and TRBJ2-2 for the parts outside the CDR3, the full variable domain is DSGVTQTPKHLITATGQRVTLRCSPRSGDLSVYWYQQSLDQGLQFLIQYYNGEERAKGNILERFSAQQFPDLHSELNLSSLELGDSALYFCASSVTQNTGELFFGEGSRLTVL.

The genes are TRBV13 and TRBJ2-2; 11 nucleotides match TRBD1. The CDR3 loop spans 15 amino acids. The trim removed 6 bases at V and 4 bases at J, leaving 4 bases unmatched. Per germline, CDR1 PRHDT and CDR2 FYEKMQ (reference sequence). CDR3 protein: CASRRTGGITGELFF. The CDR3 nucleotides are TGTGCCAGCAGGCGGACAGGGGGCATCACCGGGGAGCTGTTTTTT. Variable domain in full (rest from reference TRBV13 and TRBJ2-2): AAGVIQSPRHLIKEKRETATLKCYPIPRHDTVYWYQQGPGQDPQFLISFYEKMQSDKGSIPDRFSAQQFSDYHSELNMSSLELGDSALYFCASRRTGGITGELFFGEGSRLTVL.

The chain couples TRBV6-5 to TRBJ1-5; 7 bases match TRBD1. J was trimmed by 7 bases and V by 10 bases; bases with no gene match: 4. The germline gives CDR1 MNHEY, CDR2 SVGAGI. This CDR3 region has 11 residues. The CDR3, as DNA: TGTGCCAACCCACAGGGGCAGCCCCAGCATTTT. Translated, it gives CANPQGQPQHF.

This chain connects TRBV5-1 to TRBJ2-5; 9 positions match TRBD1. Germline-derived CDR1 and CDR2 are SGHRS and YFSETQ. CDR3 length equals 14 residues. With V trimmed by 1 base and J by 5 bases, 3 bases remained unmatched. Here the CDR3 reads CASSLTGGGETQYF. The CDR3 coding sequence is TGCGCCAGCAGCTTGACAGGGGGCGGGGAGACCCAGTACTTC.